The text below deals with one TCR beta chain. These data belong to a study of cytomegalovirus exposure and HLA in healthy donors. V lost 1 base and J 5 bases, leaving 13 bases between the germline ends. In germline, CDR1 is WNHNN, CDR2 SYGVQD (reference sequence). The CDR3 is made up of 15 amino acids. The PCR was carried out with 60 Vbeta primers and 13 Jbeta primers. Clones were read by immunoSEQ multiplex PCR, and TCRdb kept only the in-frame ones, dropping some. The specimen's table records 65,000 to 95,000 clones. The receptor comes from a woman between 55 and 75 years old in good health and CMV-seronegative. This chain connects TRBV10-1 to TRBJ2-3; D is perhaps TRBD2 (6 bases). Sequencing was done on a sample of PBMCs. The CDR3 DNA reads TGCGCCAGCAGTGAGTTGGGACTCGCGAGAGATACGCAGTATTTT. This codes for CASSELGLARDTQYF.